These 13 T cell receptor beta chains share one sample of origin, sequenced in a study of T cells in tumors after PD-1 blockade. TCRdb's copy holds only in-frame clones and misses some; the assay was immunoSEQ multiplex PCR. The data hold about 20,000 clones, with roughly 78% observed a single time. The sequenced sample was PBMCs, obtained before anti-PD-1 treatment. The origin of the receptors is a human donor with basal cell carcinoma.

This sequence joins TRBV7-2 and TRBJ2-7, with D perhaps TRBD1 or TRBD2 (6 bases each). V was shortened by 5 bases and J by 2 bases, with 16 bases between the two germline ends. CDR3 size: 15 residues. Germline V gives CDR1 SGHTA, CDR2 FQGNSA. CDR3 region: CASSPRVGGPYEQYF. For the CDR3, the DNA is TGTGCCAGCAGCCCAAGGGTAGGGGGGCCCTACGAGCAGTACTTC.

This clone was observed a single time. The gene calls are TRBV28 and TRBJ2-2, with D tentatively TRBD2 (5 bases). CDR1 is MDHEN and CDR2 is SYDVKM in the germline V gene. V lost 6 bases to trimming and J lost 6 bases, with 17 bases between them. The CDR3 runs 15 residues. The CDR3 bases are TGTGCCAGCAGGGAAATGGGAGTTAGAGCCGGGGAGCTGTTTTTT. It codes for CASREMGVRAGELFF.

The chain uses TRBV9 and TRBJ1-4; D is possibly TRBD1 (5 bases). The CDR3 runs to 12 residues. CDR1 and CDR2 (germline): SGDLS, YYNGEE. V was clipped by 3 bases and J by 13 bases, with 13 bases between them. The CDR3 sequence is CASSARSGTLFF. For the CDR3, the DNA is TGTGCCAGCAGCGCGAGGTCGGGGACACTGTTTTTT.

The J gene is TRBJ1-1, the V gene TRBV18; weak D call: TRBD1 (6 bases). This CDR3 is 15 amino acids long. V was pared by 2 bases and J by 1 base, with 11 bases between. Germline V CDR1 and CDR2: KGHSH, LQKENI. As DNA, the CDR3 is TGTGCCAGCTCACCATTGGGGGCAGGGAACACTGAAGCTTTCTTT. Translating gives CASSPLGAGNTEAFF.

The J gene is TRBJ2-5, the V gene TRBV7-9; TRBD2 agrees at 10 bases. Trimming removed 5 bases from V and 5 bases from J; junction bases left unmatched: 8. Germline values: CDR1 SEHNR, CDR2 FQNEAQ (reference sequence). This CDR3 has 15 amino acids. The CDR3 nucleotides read TGTGCCAGCAGCGCTAGCGGGGGTACCTCGGAGACCCAGTACTTC. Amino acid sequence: CASSASGGTSETQYF.

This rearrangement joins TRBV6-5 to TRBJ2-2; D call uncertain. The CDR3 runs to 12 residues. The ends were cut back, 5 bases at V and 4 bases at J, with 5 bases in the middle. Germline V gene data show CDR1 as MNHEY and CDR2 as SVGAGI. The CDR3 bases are TGTGCCAGCAGTCATGGCACCGGGGAGCTGTTTTTT. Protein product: CASSHGTGELFF.

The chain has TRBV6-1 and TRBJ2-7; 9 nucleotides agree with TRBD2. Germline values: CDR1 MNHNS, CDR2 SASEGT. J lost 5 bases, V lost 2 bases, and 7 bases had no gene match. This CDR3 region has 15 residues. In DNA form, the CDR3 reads TGTGCCAGCAGTGAACCGGGTAGCGGGAGAGACGAGCAGTACTTC. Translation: CASSEPGSGRDEQYF.

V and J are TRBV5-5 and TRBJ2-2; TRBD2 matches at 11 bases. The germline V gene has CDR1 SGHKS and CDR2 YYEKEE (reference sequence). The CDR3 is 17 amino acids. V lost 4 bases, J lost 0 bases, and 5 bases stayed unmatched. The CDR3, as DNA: TGTGCCAGCAGCCCGGGACTAGCGGCCTCGAACACCGGGGAGCTGTTTTTT. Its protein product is CASSPGLAASNTGELFF.

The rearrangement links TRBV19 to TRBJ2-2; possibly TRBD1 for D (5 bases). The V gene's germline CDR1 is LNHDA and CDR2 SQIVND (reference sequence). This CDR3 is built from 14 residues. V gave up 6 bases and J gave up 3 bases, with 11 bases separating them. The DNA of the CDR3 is TGTGCCAGTAGCATCGACAGCTACACCGGGGAGCTGTTTTTT. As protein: CASSIDSYTGELFF.

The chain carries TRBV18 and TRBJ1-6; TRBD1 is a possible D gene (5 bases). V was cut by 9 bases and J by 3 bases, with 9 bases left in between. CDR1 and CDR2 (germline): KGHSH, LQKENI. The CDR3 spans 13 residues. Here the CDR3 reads CASHQGYNSPLHF. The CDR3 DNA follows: TGTGCCAGTCATCAGGGCTATAATTCACCCCTCCACTTT.

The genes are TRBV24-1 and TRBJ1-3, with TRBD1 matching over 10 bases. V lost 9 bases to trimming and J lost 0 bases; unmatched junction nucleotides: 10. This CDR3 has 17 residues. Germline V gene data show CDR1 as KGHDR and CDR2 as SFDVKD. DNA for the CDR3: TGTGCCACCCCCGGGACAGGGGACCGCTTCTCTGGAAACACCATATATTTT. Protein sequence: CATPGTGDRFSGNTIYF.

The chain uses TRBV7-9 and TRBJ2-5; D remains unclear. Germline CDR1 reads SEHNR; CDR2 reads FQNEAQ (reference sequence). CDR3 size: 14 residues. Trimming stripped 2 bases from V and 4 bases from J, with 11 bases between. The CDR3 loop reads CASSLSPPRETQYF. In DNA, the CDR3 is TGTGCCAGCAGCTTATCCCCGCCGAGAGAGACCCAGTACTTC.

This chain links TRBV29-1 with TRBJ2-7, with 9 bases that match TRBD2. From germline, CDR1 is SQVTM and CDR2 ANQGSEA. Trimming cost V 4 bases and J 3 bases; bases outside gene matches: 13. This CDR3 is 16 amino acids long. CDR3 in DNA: TGCAGCGTTGGTGGTGACAGGTCTAGCGGGATCTACGAGCAGTACTTC. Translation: CSVGGDRSSGIYEQYF.